This T cell receptor (beta chain) is drawn from a study of shared clonotypes between healthy human individuals. Using immunoSEQ multiplex PCR, the repertoire was profiled, and TCRdb retains in-frame clones only, with some absent. The data show hundreds of thousands of clones, less than 97% seen once. Deletions cut 8 bases from V and 6 bases from J, with 7 bases between. The CDR3 is 11 residues long. The germline V gene encodes CDR1 SNHLY and CDR2 FYNNEI. Terminally differentiated effector memory CD45RA+ cells were left out of the naive CD8 fraction, which was CD45RO-negative and positively selected for CCR7.

The TCR comes from a woman in her twenties or thirties in good health. The chain combines TRBV2 with TRBJ1-4; D possibly corresponds to TRBD1 (6 bases). What was sequenced was naive CD8+ T cells sorted from blood. CDR3 amino acids: CASAGDEKLFF. The CDR3 bases are TGTGCCAGCGCAGGGGATGAAAAACTGTTTTTT. The full variable domain, completed using reference TRBV2 and TRBJ1-4, is EPEVTQTPSHQVTQMGQEVILRCVPISNHLYFYWYRQILGQKVEFLVSFYNNEISEKSEIFDDQFSVERPDGSNFTLKIRSTKLEDSAMYFCASAGDEKLFFGSGTQLSVL.